The subject of this entry is one T cell receptor (beta chain). The antigen remains undetermined. The length of the CDR3 is 14 residues. Trimming removed 2 bases at V and 5 bases at J, with 13 bases between. The germline V gene has CDR1 MNHNY and CDR2 SVGAGI (reference sequence). The data are from a study of shared clonotypes between healthy human individuals. The study, taken as a whole, reports: Clonotypes shared by all four donors outscored non-shared clonotypes in generation probability.

All donors were healthy HIV-negative adults lacking recent acute infections or vaccinations. Several immunoSEQ 96-well plates shared each subset's DNA, each plate a replicate. Generated by immunoSEQ multiplex PCR, the TCRdb table keeps only in-frame clones and is missing some. The profile shows fewer than 3 million clones, around 92% of them singletons. This receptor was identified in a man aged 18-30 years in good health. Some clones in this sample may be carry-over from other donors' samples. The chain carries TRBV6-6 and TRBJ2-7; D remains unclear. Sequencing was carried out using naive CD4+ T cells from PBMCs. Specified subset: CD45RA+ positively selected. The DNA of the CDR3 is TGTGCCAGCAGTTACCGCTCGTTGGGAAACGAGCAGTACTTC. Its protein is CASSYRSLGNEQYF.